These 3 T cell receptor beta chains came from one sample sequenced in a study of blood T cell repertoires in COVID-19. The data were produced by immunoSEQ multiplex PCR, yet TCRdb's version contains in-frame clones alone and is incomplete. The table has 250,000 to 300,000 clones, 88% seen once. The specimen sequenced was peripheral blood. These receptors all stem from a woman in her thirties who had recovered from COVID-19.

This chain connects TRBV5-3 to TRBJ2-7; D may be TRBD1 (5 bases). TRBV5-3 is treated as an ORF (open reading frame) with a function not yet certain. The CDR3 runs to 14 residues. Trimming pared 5 bases from V and 4 bases from J, leaving 16 bases between. The CDR3 bases are TGTGCCAGAAGACTTGACAGTTTAACTTACGAGCAGTACTTC. Protein sequence: CARRLDSLTYEQYF.

The chain joins TRBV6-6 to TRBJ1-1, with TRBD1 matching 7 bases. Germline trimming cut 2 bases from V and 1 base from J; bases unmatched to any gene: 7. The CDR3 length is 16 residues. Per the germline V gene, CDR1 is MNHNY and CDR2 is SVGAGI (reference sequence). CDR3 loop: CASSYIQGQQNTEAFF. The CDR3 region has the DNA TGTGCCAGCAGTTACATTCAGGGACAGCAGAACACTGAAGCTTTCTTT.

The V gene is TRBV9, the J gene TRBJ1-6; no reliable D call. The V and J ends lost 0 bases and 8 bases respectively, with 9 bases between them. This CDR3 is 14 amino acids long. CDR1 is SGDLS and CDR2 is YYNGEE in the germline V gene. Written as DNA, the CDR3 is TGTGCCAGCAGCGTAGACGACATGGATTCACCCCTCCACTTT. Translating gives CASSVDDMDSPLHF.